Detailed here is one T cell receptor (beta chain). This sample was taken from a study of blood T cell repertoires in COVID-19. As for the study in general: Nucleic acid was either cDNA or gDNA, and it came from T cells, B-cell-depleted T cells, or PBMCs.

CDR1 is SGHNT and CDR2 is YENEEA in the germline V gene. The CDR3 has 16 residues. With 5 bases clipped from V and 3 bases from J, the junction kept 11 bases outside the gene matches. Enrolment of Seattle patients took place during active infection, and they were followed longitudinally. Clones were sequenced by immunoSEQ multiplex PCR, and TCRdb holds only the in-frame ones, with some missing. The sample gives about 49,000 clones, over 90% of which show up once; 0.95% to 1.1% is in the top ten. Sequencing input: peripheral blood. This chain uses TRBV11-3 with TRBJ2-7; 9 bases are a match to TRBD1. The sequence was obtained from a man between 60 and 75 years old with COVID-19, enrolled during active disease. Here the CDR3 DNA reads TGTGCCAGCAGCCTTCTAAGACAGGGGGTGAGCTACGAGCAGTACTTC. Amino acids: CASSLLRQGVSYEQYF.